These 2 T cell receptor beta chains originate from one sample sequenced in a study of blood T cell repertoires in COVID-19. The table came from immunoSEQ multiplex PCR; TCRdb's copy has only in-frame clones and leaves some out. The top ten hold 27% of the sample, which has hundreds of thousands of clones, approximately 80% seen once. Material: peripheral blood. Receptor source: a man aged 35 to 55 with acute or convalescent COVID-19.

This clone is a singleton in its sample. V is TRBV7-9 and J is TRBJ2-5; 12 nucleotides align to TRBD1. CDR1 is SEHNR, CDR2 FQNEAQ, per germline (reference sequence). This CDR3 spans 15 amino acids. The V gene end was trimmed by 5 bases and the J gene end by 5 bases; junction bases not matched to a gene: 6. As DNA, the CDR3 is TGTGCCAGCAGCCGGGACAGGGGGCAAAGGGAGACCCAGTACTTC. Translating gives CASSRDRGQRETQYF.

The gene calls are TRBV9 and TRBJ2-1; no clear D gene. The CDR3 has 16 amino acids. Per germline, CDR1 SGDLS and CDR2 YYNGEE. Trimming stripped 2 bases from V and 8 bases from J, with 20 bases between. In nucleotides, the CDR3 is TGTGCCAGCAGCGTCGAACCTTCTAGTATTCTCCATGAGCAGTTCTTC. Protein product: CASSVEPSSILHEQFF.